Listed below are T cell receptor beta chains from one sample, sequenced in a study of T cells in Graves' hyperthyroidism and ophthalmopathy. One entry per CDR3 protein results from TCRdb running MiXCR on the multiplex PCR reads. This sample carries about 740,000 distinct CDR3 sequences, around 15% of them seen once, and the ten largest clones take more than 8.5%. Sequencing used blood. These receptors came from a woman between 18 and 29 years old with Graves' hyperthyroidism. Each CDR3 is given with its conserved first and last residue. Each record gives: V gene, J gene, D gene, clone size, CDR3 protein, CDR3 DNA. The D gene is left open where the match is weak. Expanded clones are given a class, and other clones once, few, many or no size at all.

V gene: TRBV18; J gene: TRBJ1-1; D gene: .; clone size: many; CDR3 protein: CASSPRGDTEAFF; CDR3 DNA: TGTGCCAGCTCACCAAGGGGGGACACTGAAGCTTTCTTT
V gene: TRBV2; J gene: TRBJ1-5; D gene: .; clone size: many; CDR3 protein: CASKRQVTNQPQHF; CDR3 DNA: TGTGCCAGCAAGAGACAGGTTACTAATCAGCCCCAGCATTTT
V gene: TRBV29-1; J gene: TRBJ2-7; D gene: .; clone size: .; CDR3 protein: CSVSGADTYEQYF; CDR3 DNA: TGCAGCGTTTCGGGAGCGGATACCTACGAGCAGTACTTC
V gene: TRBV6-2/TRBV6-3; J gene: TRBJ2-7; D gene: .; clone size: few; CDR3 protein: CASRGTQRMQYF; CDR3 DNA: TGTGCCAGCAGGGGGACACAAAGAATGCAGTACTTC
V gene: TRBV28; J gene: TRBJ2-1; D gene: TRBD2; clone size: many; CDR3 protein: CASSSLLAGGPVYNNEQFF; CDR3 DNA: TGTGCCAGCAGTTCGTTACTAGCGGGAGGGCCGGTCTATAACAATGAGCAGTTCTTC
V gene: TRBV6-1; J gene: TRBJ2-7; D gene: TRBD1; clone size: many; CDR3 protein: CASSELGTGFYEQYF; CDR3 DNA: TGTGCCAGCAGTGAATTAGGGACAGGGTTTTACGAGCAGTACTTC
V gene: TRBV2; J gene: TRBJ1-4; D gene: TRBD1; clone size: .; CDR3 protein: CASSAQGAFLEKLFF; CDR3 DNA: TGTGCCAGCAGTGCACAGGGGGCTTTTCTTGAAAAACTGTTTTTT
V gene: TRBV19; J gene: TRBJ2-1; D gene: TRBD1; clone size: .; CDR3 protein: CASSIQETGSNEQFF; CDR3 DNA: TGTGCCAGTAGTATTCAAGAGACAGGGAGCAATGAGCAGTTCTTC
V gene: TRBV28; J gene: TRBJ2-1; D gene: .; clone size: many; CDR3 protein: CASSSTGEGGVDEQFF; CDR3 DNA: TGTGCCAGCAGTTCGACAGGGGAGGGGGGTGTCGATGAGCAGTTCTTC
V gene: TRBV5-6; J gene: TRBJ1-3; D gene: .; clone size: .; CDR3 protein: CASSFLGNTIYF; CDR3 DNA: TGTGCCAGCAGCTTTCTTGGAAACACCATATATTTT